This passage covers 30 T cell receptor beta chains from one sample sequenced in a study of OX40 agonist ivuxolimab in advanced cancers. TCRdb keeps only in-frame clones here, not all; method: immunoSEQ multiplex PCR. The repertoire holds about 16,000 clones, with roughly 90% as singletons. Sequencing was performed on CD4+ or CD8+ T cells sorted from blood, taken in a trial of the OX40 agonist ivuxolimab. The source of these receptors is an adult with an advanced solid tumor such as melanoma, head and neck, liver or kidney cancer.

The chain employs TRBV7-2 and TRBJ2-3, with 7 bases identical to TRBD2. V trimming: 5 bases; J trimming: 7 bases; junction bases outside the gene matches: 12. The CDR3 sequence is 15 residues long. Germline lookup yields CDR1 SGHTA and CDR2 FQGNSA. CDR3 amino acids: CASSLRASGAHTQYF. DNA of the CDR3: TGTGCCAGCAGCCTCCGAGCAAGCGGGGCCCATACGCAGTATTTT.

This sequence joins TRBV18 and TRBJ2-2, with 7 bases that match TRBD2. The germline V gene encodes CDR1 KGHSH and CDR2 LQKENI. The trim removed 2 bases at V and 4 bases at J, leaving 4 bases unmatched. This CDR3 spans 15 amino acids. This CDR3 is CASSPGGSFTGELFF. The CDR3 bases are TGTGCCAGCTCACCAGGCGGGAGCTTCACCGGGGAGCTGTTTTTT.

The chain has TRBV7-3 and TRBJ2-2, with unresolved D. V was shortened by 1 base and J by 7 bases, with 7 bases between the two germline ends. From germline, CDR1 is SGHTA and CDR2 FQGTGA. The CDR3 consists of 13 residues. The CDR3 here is CASSLSSHGELFF. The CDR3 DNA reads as TGTGCCAGCAGCTTAAGTTCACACGGGGAGCTGTTTTTT.

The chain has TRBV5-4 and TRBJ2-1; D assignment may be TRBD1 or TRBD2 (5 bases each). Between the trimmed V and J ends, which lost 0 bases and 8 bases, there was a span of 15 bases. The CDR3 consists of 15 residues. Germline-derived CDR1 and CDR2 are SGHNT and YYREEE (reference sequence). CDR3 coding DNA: TGTGCCAGCAGCTTGGATCCGTTGAGGGGCGATGAGCAGTTCTTC. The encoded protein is CASSLDPLRGDEQFF. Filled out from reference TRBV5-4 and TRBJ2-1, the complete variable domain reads ETGVTQSPTHLIKTRGQQVTLRCSSQSGHNTVSWYQQALGQGPQFIFQYYREEENGRGNFPPRFSGLQFPNYSSELNVNALELDDSALYLCASSLDPLRGDEQFFGPGTRLTVL.

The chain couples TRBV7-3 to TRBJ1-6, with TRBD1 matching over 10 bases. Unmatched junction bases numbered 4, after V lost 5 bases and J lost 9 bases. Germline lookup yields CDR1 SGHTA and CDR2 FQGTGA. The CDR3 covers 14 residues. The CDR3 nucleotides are TGTGCCAGCAGCACCGGGACAGGGGTTTCACCCCTCCACTTT. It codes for CASSTGTGVSPLHF.

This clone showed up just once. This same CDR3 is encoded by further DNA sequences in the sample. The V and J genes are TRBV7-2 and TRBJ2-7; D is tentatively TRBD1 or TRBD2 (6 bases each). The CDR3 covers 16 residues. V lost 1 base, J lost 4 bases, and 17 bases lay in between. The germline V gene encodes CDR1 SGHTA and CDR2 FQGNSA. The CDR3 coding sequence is TGTGCCAGCAGCTTAGGGGGTTGGGGGGCAAGTTACGAGCAGTACTTC. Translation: CASSLGGWGASYEQYF.

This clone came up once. CDR3 nucleotide sequence: TGCGCCAGCAGATCGTGGGGCTCCTACAATGAGCAGTTCTTC. Encoded protein: CASRSWGSYNEQFF. The gene calls are TRBV5-1 and TRBJ2-1; D remains unclear. The germline V gene encodes CDR1 SGHRS and CDR2 YFSETQ. This CDR3 region has 14 residues. Trimming took 5 bases from V and 0 from J, leaving 9 bases between them.

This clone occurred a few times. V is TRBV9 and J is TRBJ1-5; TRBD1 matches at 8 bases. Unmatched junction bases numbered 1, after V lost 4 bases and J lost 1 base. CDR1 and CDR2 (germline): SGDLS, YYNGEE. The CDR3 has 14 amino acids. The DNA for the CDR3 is TGTGCCAGCAGCCCAGGGGGCAGCAATCAGCCCCAGCATTTT. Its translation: CASSPGGSNQPQHF.

The CDR3 loop is CSARNRDSPYF. The CDR3 nucleotides read TGCAGTGCTAGAAACCGGGACTCCCCGTACTTC. The chain has TRBV20-1 and TRBJ2-4, with TRBD2 as a possible D gene (6 bases). The germline V and J ends were trimmed by 2 bases and 15 bases, with 14 bases remaining between them. Germline CDR1 is DFQATT and CDR2 is SNEGSKA (reference sequence). The CDR3 is 11 residues long.

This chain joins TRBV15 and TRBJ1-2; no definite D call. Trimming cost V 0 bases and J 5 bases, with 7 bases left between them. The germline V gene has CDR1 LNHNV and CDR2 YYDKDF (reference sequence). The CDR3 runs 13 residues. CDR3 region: CATSRDSFYGYTF. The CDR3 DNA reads TGTGCCACCAGCAGAGACAGTTTTTATGGCTACACCTTC.

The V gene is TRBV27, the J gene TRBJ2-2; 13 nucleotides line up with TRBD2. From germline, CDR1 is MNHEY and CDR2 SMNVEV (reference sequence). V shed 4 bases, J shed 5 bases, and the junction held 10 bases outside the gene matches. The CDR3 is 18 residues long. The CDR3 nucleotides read TGTGCCAGCAGTTCCGATTGGACTAGCGGGAGTTTAACCGGGGAGCTGTTTTTT. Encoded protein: CASSSDWTSGSLTGELFF.

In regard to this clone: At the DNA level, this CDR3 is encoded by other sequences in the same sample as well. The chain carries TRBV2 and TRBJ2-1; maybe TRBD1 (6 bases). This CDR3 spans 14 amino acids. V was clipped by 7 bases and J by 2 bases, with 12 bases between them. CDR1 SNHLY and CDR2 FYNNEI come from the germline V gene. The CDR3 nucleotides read TGTGCCAGCAATTACAGGGATACCTACAATGAGCAGTTCTTC. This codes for CASNYRDTYNEQFF.

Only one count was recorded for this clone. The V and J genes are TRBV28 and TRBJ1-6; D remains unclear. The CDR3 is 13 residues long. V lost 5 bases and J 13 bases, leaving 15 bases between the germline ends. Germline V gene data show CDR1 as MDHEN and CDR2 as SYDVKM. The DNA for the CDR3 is TGTGCCAGCAGTGGGATCCATCCAGCGCCCCTCCACTTT. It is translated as CASSGIHPAPLHF.

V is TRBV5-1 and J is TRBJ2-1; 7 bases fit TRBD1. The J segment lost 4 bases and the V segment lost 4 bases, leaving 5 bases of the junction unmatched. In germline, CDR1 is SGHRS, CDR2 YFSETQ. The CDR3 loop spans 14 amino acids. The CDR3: CASSRAGGYNEQFF. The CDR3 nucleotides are TGCGCCAGCAGCCGGGCAGGGGGTTACAATGAGCAGTTCTTC.

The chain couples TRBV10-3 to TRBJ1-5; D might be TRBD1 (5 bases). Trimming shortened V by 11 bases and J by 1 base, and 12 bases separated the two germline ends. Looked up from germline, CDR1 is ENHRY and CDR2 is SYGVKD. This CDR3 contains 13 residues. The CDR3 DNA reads TGTGCCGTCGGACACGGAAGCAATCAGCCCCAGCATTTT. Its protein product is CAVGHGSNQPQHF.

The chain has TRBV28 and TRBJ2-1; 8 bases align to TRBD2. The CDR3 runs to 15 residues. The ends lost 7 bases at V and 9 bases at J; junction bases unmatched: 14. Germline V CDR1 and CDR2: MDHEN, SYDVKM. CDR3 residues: CASKFAGGGSGEQFF. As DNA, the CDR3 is TGTGCCAGCAAGTTTGCGGGAGGAGGAAGCGGTGAGCAGTTCTTC.

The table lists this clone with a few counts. The CDR3 is CASRTGTGGNEQYF. The DNA for the CDR3 is TGTGCCAGCAGGACCGGGACAGGGGGCAACGAGCAGTACTTC. This chain connects TRBV6-6 to TRBJ2-7; TRBD1 aligns across 12 bases. The CDR3 is 14 residues long. V dropped 6 bases and J dropped 5; count of bases not matched to a gene: 5. The V gene's germline CDR1 is MNHNY and CDR2 SVGAGI (reference sequence).

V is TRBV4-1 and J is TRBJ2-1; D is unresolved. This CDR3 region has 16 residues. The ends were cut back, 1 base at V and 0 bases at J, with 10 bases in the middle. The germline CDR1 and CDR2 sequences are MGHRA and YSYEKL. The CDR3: CASSQVNILSYNEQFF. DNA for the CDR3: TGCGCCAGCAGCCAAGTGAATATTCTCTCCTACAATGAGCAGTTCTTC.

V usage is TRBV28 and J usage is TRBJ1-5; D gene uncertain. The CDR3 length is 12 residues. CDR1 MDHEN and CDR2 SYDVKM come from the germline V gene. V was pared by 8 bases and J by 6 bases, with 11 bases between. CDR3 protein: CASESEGQPQHF. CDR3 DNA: TGTGCCAGCGAAAGTGAGGGTCAGCCCCAGCATTTT.

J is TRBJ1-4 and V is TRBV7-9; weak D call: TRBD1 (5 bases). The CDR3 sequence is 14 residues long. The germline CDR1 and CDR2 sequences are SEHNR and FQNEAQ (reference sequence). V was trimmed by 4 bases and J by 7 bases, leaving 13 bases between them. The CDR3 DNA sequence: TGTGCCAGCAGCTCCGGGACCGGGAGTGAAAAACTGTTTTTT. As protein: CASSSGTGSEKLFF.

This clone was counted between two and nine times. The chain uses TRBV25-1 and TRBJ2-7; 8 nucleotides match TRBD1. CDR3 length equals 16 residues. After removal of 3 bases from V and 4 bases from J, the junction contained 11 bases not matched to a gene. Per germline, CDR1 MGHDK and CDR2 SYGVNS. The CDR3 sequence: CASSDFPGTGEYEQYF. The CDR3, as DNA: TGTGCCAGCAGTGACTTTCCCGGGACAGGAGAGTACGAGCAGTACTTC.

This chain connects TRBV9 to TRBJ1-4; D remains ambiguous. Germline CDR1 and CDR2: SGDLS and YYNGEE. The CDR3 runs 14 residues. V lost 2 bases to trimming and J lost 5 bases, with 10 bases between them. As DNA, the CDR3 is TGTGCCAGCAGCGTCGGGGTTCAAAATGAAAAACTGTTTTTT. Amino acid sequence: CASSVGVQNEKLFF.

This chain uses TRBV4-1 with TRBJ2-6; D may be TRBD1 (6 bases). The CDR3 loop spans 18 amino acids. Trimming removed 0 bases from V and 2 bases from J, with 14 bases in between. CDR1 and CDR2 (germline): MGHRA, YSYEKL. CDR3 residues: CASSQDLPNRAGANVLTF. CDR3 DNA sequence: TGCGCCAGCAGCCAAGATCTTCCTAACAGGGCTGGGGCCAACGTCCTGACTTTC.

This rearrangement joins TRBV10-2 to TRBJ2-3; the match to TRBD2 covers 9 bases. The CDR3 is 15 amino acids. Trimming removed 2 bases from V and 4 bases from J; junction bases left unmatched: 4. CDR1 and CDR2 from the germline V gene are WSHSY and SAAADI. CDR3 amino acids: CASSETSGWADTQYF. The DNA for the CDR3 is TGCGCCAGCAGTGAGACTAGCGGGTGGGCAGATACGCAGTATTTT.

The DNA of the CDR3 is TGCGCCAGCAGCATTTCCGGGACTACTGGAAACACCATATATTTT. Residues: CASSISGTTGNTIYF. The chain uses TRBV5-1 and TRBJ1-3; D possibly corresponds to TRBD1 (5 bases). The germline V gene encodes CDR1 SGHRS and CDR2 YFSETQ. The V gene lost 4 bases and the J gene lost 2 bases, with 13 bases spanning the gap. The CDR3 has 15 residues.

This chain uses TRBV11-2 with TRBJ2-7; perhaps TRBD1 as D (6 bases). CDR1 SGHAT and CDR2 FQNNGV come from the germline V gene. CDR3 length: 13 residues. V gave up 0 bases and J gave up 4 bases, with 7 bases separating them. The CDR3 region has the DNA TGTGCCAGCAGCTTAGATCAGGGGTACGAGCAGTACTTC. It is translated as CASSLDQGYEQYF.

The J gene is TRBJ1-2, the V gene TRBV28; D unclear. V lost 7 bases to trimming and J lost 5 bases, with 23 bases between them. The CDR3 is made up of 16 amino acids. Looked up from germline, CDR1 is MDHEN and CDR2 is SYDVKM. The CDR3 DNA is TGTGCCAGCACCCCAGAGGGAGCCCGGCAGGTATATGGCTACACCTTC. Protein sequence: CASTPEGARQVYGYTF.

The CDR3 nucleotides are TGCGCCAGCAGCTTGTGGGTTGGGGGAGGCGATACGCAGTATTTT. Protein product: CASSLWVGGGDTQYF. The rearrangement joins TRBV5-1 to TRBJ2-3, with D perhaps TRBD2 (6 bases). Trimming left V 1 base short and J 6 bases short, with 15 bases between. This CDR3 is built from 15 residues. CDR1 SGHRS and CDR2 YFSETQ come from the germline V gene.

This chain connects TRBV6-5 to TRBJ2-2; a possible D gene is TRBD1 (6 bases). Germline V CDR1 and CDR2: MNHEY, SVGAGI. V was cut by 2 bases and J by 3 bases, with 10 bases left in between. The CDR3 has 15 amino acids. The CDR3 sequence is CASSYEQGYTGELFF. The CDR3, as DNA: TGTGCCAGCAGTTACGAGCAGGGGTACACCGGGGAGCTGTTTTTT.

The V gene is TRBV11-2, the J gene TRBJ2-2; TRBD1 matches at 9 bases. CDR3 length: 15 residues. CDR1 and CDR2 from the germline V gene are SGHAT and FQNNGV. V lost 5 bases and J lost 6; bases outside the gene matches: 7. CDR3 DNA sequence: TGTGCCAGCAGCACATACGGACAGGGGTCCGGGGAGCTGTTTTTT. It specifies CASSTYGQGSGELFF.